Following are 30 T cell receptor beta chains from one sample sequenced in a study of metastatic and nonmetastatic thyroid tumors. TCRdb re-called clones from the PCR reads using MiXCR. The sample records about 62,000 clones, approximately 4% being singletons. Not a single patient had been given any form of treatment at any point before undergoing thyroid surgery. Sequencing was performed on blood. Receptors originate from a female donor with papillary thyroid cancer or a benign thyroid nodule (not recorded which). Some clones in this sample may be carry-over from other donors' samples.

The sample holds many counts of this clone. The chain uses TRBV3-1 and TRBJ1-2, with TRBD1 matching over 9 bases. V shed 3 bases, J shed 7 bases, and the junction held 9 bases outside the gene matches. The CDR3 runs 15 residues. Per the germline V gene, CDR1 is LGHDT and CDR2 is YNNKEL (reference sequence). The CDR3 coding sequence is TGTGCCAGCAGCCAGCTTGAATCGGGACAGGGTGGCTACACCTTC. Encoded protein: CASSQLESGQGGYTF.

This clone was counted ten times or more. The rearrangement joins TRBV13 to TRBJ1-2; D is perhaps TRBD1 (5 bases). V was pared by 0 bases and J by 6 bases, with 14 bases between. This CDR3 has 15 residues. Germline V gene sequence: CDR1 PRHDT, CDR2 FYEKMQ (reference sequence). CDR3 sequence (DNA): TGTGCCAGCAGCTTAGGCCGTGGAGGGGAGGATGGCTACACCTTC. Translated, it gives CASSLGRGGEDGYTF.

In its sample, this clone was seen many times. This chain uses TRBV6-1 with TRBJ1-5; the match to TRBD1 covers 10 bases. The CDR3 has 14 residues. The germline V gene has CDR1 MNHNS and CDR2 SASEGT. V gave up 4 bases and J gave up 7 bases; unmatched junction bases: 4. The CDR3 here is CASSVRQGAQPQHF. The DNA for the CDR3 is TGTGCCAGCAGTGTACGACAGGGGGCGCAGCCCCAGCATTTT.

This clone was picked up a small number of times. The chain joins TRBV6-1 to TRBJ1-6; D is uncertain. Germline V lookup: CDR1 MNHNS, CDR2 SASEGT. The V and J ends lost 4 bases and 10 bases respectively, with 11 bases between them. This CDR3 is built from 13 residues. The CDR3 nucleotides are TGTGCCAGCAGTGGGCCGGGGAGATCACCCCTCCACTTT. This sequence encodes CASSGPGRSPLHF.

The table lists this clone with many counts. As DNA, the CDR3 is TGTGCCTGGAGTGTACGGGTAGCCGGGACTAGCTCCTACGAGCAGTACTTC. It codes for CAWSVRVAGTSSYEQYF. The gene calls are TRBV30 and TRBJ2-7; TRBD2 aligns across 8 bases. Germline V gene data show CDR1 as GTSNPN and CDR2 as SVGIG (reference sequence). The CDR3 sequence is 17 residues long. The V and J ends lost 0 bases and 0 bases, in that order; junction bases with no gene match: 10.

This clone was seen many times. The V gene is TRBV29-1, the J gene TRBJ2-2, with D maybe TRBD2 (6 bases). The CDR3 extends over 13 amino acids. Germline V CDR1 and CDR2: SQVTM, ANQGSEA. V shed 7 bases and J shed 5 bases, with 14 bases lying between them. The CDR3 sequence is CSAGGTLTGELFF. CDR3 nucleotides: TGCAGCGCCGGAGGGACTTTGACCGGGGAGCTGTTTTTT.

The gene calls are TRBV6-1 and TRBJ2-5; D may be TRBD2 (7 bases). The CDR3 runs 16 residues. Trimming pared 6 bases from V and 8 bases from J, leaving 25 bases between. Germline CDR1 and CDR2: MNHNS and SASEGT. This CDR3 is CASRDAGRGARDTQYF. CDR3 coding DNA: TGTGCCAGCAGAGACGCGGGACGGGGGGCGAGGGATACCCAGTACTTC.

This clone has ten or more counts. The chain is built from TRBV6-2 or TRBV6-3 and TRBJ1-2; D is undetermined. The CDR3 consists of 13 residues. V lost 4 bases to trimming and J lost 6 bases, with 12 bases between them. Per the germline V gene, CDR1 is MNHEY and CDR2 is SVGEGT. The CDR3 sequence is CASSLGQSNGYTF. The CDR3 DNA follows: TGTGCCAGCAGTTTAGGGCAGAGCAATGGCTACACCTTC.

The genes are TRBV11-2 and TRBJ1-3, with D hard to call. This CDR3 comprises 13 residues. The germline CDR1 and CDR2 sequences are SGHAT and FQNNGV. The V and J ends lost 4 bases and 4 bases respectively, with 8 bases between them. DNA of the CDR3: TGTGCCAGCAGCTACATACAGGGAAACACCATATATTTT. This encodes CASSYIQGNTIYF.

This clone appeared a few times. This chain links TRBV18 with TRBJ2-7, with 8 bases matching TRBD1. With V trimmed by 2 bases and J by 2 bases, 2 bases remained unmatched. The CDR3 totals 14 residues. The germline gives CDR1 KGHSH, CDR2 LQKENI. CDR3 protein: CASSPRQGTYEQYF. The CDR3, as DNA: TGTGCCAGCTCACCAAGACAGGGGACCTACGAGCAGTACTTC.

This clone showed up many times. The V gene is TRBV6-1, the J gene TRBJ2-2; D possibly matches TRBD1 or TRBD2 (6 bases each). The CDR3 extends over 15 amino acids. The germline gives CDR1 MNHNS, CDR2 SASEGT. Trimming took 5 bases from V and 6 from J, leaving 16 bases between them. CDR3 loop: CASSYKARGPGELFF. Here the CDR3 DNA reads TGTGCCAGCAGTTACAAAGCCCGGGGGCCCGGGGAGCTGTTTTTT.

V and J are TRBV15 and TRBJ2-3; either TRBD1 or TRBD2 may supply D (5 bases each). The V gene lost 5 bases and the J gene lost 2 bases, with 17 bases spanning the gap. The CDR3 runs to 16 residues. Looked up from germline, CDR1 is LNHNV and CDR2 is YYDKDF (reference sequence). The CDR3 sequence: CATSSWDATNTDTQYF. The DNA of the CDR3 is TGTGCCACCAGCTCCTGGGACGCGACCAACACAGATACGCAGTATTTT.

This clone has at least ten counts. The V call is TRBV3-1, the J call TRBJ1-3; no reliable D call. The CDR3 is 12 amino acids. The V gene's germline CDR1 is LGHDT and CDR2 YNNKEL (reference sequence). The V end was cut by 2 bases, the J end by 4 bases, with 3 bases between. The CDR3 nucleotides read TGTGCCAGCAGCCAATTCGGAAACACCATATATTTT. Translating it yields CASSQFGNTIYF.

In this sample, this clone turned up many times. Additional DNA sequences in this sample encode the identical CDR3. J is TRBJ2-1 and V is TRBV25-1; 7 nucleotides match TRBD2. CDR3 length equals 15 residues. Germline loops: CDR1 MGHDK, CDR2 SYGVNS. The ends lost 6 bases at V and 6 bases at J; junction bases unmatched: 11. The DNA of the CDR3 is TGTGCCAGCAGCCAGGGATCGGGGGGTGTCAATGAGCAGTTCTTC. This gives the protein CASSQGSGGVNEQFF.

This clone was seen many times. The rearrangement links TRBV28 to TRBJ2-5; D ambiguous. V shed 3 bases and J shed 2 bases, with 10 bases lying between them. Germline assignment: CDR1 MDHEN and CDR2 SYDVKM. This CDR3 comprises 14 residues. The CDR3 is CASSFSVRQETQYF. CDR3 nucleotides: TGTGCCAGCAGTTTCTCAGTACGACAAGAGACCCAGTACTTC.

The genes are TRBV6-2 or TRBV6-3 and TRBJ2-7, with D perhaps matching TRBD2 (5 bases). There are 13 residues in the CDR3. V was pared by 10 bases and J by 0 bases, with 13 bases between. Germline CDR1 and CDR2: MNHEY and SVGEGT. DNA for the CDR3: TGTGCCACAGCCCCGGGAAGCTCCTACGAGCAGTACTTC. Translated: CATAPGSSYEQYF.

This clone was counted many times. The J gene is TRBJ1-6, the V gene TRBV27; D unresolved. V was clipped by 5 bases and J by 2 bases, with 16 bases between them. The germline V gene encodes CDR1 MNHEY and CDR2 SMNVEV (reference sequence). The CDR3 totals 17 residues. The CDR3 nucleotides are TGTGCCAGCAGTCCCGGAACCCGAGGACCCTATAATTCACCCCTCCACTTT. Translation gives CASSPGTRGPYNSPLHF.

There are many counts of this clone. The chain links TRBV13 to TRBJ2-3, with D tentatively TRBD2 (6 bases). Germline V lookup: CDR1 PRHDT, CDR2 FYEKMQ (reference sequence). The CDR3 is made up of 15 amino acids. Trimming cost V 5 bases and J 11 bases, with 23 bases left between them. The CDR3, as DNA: TGTGCCAGCAGCCCCCGTACCCGCGGAGCCGGGAGGCAGTATTTT. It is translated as CASSPRTRGAGRQYF. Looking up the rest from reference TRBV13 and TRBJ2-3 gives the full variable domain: AAGVIQSPRHLIKEKRETATLKCYPIPRHDTVYWYQQGPGQDPQFLISFYEKMQSDKGSIPDRFSAQQFSDYHSELNMSSLELGDSALYFCASSPRTRGAGRQYFGPGTRLTVL.

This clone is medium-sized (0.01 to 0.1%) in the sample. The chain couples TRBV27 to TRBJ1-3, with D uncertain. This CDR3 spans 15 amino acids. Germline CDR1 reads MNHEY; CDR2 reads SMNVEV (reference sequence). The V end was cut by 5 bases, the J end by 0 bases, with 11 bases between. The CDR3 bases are TGTGCCAGCAGTACGGACCGGAGCTCTGGAAACACCATATATTTT. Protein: CASSTDRSSGNTIYF.

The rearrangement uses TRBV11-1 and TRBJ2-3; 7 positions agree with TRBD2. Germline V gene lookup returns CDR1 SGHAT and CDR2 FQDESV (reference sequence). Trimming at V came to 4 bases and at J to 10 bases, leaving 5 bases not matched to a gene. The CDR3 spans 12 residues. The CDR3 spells CASSSQRDPQYF. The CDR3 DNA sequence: TGTGCCAGCAGCTCCCAGCGGGACCCGCAGTATTTT.

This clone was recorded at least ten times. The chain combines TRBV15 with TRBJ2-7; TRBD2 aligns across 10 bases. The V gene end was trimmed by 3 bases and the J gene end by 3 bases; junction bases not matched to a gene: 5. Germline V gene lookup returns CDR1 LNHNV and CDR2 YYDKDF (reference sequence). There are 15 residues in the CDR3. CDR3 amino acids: CATSSPGLAIYEQYF. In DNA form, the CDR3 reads TGTGCCACCAGCAGTCCGGGACTAGCGATCTACGAGCAGTACTTC.

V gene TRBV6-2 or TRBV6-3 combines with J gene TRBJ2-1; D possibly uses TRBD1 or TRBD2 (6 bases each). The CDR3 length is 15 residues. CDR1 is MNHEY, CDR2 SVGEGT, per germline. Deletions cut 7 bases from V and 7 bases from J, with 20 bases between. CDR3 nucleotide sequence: TGTGCCAGCATGACAGGACTATCGGGAAGGAATGAGCAGTTCTTC. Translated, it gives CASMTGLSGRNEQFF.

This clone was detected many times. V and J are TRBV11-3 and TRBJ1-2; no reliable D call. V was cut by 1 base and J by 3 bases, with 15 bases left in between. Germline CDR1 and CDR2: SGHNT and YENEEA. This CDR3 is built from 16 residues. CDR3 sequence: CASSLGGFGGDYGYTF. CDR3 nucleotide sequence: TGTGCCAGCAGCTTAGGAGGGTTCGGCGGGGACTATGGCTACACCTTC.

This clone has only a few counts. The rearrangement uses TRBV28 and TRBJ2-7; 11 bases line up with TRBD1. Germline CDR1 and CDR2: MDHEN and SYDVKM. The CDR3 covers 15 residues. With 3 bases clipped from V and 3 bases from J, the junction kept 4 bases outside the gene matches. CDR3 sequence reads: CASSLRGTGGYEQYF. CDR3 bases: TGTGCCAGCAGTTTGCGTGGGACAGGGGGCTACGAGCAGTACTTC.

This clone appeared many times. CDR3 nucleotides: TGTGCCAGCAGTGAAAGGCTAGCGGGAGGGACTGGGGCCAACGTCCTGACTTTC. This sequence encodes CASSERLAGGTGANVLTF. The chain couples TRBV2 to TRBJ2-6; 12 nucleotides line up with TRBD2. The V gene end was trimmed by 2 bases and the J gene end by 2 bases; junction bases not matched to a gene: 4. Germline V lookup: CDR1 SNHLY, CDR2 FYNNEI. The CDR3 contains 18 residues.

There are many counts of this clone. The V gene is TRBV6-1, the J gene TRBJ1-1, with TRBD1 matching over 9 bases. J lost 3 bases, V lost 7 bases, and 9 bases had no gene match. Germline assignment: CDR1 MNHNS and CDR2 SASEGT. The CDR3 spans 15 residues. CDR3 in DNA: TGTGCCAGCAACATACAGGGGGCGGCGGACACTGAAGCTTTCTTT. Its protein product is CASNIQGAADTEAFF.

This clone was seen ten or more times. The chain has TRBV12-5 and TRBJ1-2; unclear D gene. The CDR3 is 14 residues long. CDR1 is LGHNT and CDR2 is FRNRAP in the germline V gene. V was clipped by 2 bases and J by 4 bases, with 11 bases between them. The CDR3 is CASGLLGQTYGYTF. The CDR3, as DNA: TGTGCTAGTGGTTTGTTAGGTCAGACCTATGGCTACACCTTC.

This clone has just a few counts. CDR3 sequence: CASSFVPGLAGDEQYF. CDR3 in DNA: TGTGCCAGCAGTTTCGTTCCGGGACTAGCGGGAGACGAGCAGTACTTC. The chain links TRBV6-2 or TRBV6-3 to TRBJ2-7; 14 bases match TRBD2. Germline CDR1 and CDR2: MNHEY and SVGEGT. This CDR3 region has 16 residues. V was pared by 4 bases and J by 5 bases, with 7 bases of the junction left unmatched.

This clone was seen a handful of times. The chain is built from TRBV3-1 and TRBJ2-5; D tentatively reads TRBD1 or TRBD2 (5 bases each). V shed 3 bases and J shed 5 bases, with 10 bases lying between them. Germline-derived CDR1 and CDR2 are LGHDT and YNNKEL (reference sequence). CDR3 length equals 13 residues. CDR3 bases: TGTGCCAGCAGCCAGAGGGGTCTGGAGACCCAGTACTTC. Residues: CASSQRGLETQYF.

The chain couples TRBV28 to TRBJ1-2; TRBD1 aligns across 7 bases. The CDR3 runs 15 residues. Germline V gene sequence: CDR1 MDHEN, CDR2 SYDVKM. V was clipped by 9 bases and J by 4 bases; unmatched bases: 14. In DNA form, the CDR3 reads TGTGCCAGTACTCAGATCGTGACAGGGTCCTATGGCTACACCTTC. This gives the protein CASTQIVTGSYGYTF.